A single sample is the source of the 2 T cell receptor beta chains below, sequenced in a study of T cell repertoires in cytomegalovirus infection. TCRdb independently ran MiXCR on the reads; one entry per CDR3 protein. The table has about 770,000 distinct CDR3 sequences, around 29% seen once. Their cognate antigens are unknown. This material consisted of cultured CD8+ T cells from PBMCs, taken from culture after CMV antigen stimulation. The receptors here all came from a human donor in good health (CMV status not recorded). Some clones in this sample may be carry-over from other donors' samples.

The rearrangement uses TRBV27 and TRBJ1-6, with 12 bases aligning to TRBD1. CDR3 length equals 15 residues. The V gene's germline CDR1 is MNHEY and CDR2 SMNVEV (reference sequence). V lost 3 bases, J lost 11 bases, and 5 bases stayed unmatched. CDR3 nucleotides: TGTGCCAGCAGTTTCACCCGGGACAGGGGGCCACCCCTCCACTTT. Translation gives CASSFTRDRGPPLHF.

This clonotype has a handful of counts. The chain combines TRBV7-9 with TRBJ1-5, with 8 bases matching TRBD1. The CDR3 is 14 residues long. Germline trimming cut 5 bases from V and 8 bases from J; bases unmatched to any gene: 8. Germline loops: CDR1 SEHNR, CDR2 FQNEAQ (reference sequence). CDR3 coding DNA: TGTGCCAGCAGCGCCGGACAGGGAGGGGAGCCCCAGCATTTT. Amino acids: CASSAGQGGEPQHF.